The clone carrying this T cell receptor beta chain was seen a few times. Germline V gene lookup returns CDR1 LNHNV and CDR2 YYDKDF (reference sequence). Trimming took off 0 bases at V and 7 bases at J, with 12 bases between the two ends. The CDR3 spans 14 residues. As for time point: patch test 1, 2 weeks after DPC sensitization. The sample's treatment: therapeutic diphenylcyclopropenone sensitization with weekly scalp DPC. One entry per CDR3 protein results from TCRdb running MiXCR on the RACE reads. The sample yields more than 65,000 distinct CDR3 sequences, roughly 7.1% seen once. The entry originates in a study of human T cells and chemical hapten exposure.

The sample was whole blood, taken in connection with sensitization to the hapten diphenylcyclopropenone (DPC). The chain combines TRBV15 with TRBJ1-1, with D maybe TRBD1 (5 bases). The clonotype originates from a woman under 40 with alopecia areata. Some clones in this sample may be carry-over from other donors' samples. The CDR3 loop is CATSRDPGVGEAFF. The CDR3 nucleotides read TGTGCCACCAGCAGAGATCCGGGGGTCGGTGAAGCTTTCTTT.